The 26 T cell receptor beta chains presented below share a single source sample, sequenced in a study of blood T cell repertoires in COVID-19. Sequencing was performed with immunoSEQ multiplex PCR; in TCRdb, only in-frame clones are kept and a portion is missing. The data hold about 200,000 clones, with roughly 81% observed a single time. Sequencing input: peripheral blood. The receptor set was obtained from a woman of 80 years or more with acute or convalescent COVID-19.

This rearrangement joins TRBV11-2 to TRBJ2-7, with D perhaps TRBD1 (5 bases). Looked up from germline, CDR1 is SGHAT and CDR2 is FQNNGV. The CDR3 sequence is 16 residues long. The ends were cut back, 5 bases at V and 3 bases at J, with 20 bases in the middle. CDR3 DNA sequence: TGTGCCAGCAGCCTCACCTGGGGCCAACTGATCTACGAGCAGTACTTC. Its translation is CASSLTWGQLIYEQYF.

The chain couples TRBV6-5 to TRBJ1-1; D remains unclear. Trimming left V 6 bases short and J 0 bases short, with 11 bases between. This CDR3 spans 14 amino acids. From germline, CDR1 is MNHEY and CDR2 SVGAGI. DNA of the CDR3: TGTGCCAGCAGGCGCCTGACATTGAACACTGAAGCTTTCTTT. Amino acid sequence: CASRRLTLNTEAFF.

This clone has only one observation. The chain uses TRBV6-1 and TRBJ1-5; D possibly corresponds to TRBD1 (5 bases). From germline, CDR1 is MNHNS and CDR2 SASEGT. The CDR3 sequence is 15 residues long. The V end was cut by 0 bases, the J end by 5 bases, with 11 bases between. CDR3 in DNA: TGTGCCAGCAGTGAAGCGGGAGGGGCGGATCAGCCCCAGCATTTT. Protein product: CASSEAGGADQPQHF.

Written as DNA, the CDR3 is TGTGCCAGCAGCCCCGGACAGGGTTATGGCTACACCTTC. It translates to CASSPGQGYGYTF. J is TRBJ1-2 and V is TRBV7-2; the match to TRBD1 covers 8 bases. The CDR3 has 13 residues. Germline assignment: CDR1 SGHTA and CDR2 FQGNSA. The J segment lost 5 bases and the V segment lost 5 bases, leaving 4 bases of the junction unmatched.

CDR3 coding DNA: TGTGCCAGTAGTGTCGGGGTCTACAATGAGCAGTTCTTC. This sequence encodes CASSVGVYNEQFF. The chain links TRBV19 to TRBJ2-1; D perhaps matches TRBD2 (5 bases). There are 13 residues in the CDR3. Germline values: CDR1 LNHDA, CDR2 SQIVND (reference sequence). Between the trimmed V and J ends, which lost 5 bases and 3 bases, there was a span of 8 bases.

The V call is TRBV19, the J call TRBJ2-4; no reliable D call. The V and J ends lost 5 bases and 1 base respectively, with 9 bases between them. The CDR3 totals 14 residues. The V gene's germline CDR1 is LNHDA and CDR2 SQIVND (reference sequence). CDR3 DNA: TGTGCCAGTAGTCGTTCCAGGGCCAAAAACATTCAGTACTTC. Protein: CASSRSRAKNIQYF.

This clone has only a few counts. The V and J genes are TRBV27 and TRBJ2-7; 9 bases fit TRBD1. The CDR3 is 15 amino acids. Germline V gene lookup returns CDR1 MNHEY and CDR2 SMNVEV (reference sequence). V was pared by 4 bases and J by 2 bases, with 6 bases of the junction left unmatched. The CDR3: CASSSAGTGPYEQYF. CDR3 nucleotide sequence: TGTGCCAGCAGTTCCGCCGGGACAGGGCCCTACGAGCAGTACTTC.

The chain employs TRBV30 and TRBJ2-7, with unresolved D. The CDR3 loop spans 15 amino acids. Germline loops: CDR1 GTSNPN, CDR2 SVGIG (reference sequence). V lost 1 base and J lost 4, with 17 bases in between. The CDR3 loop is CAWSGLGVTQYEQYF. The CDR3 DNA is TGTGCCTGGAGTGGACTTGGCGTCACCCAATACGAGCAGTACTTC.

This clone was counted once. The chain has TRBV6-2 or TRBV6-3 and TRBJ2-2; 12 bases are shared with TRBD1. Germline loops: CDR1 MNHEY, CDR2 SVGEGT. Trimming removed 4 bases from V and 14 bases from J; junction bases left unmatched: 14. The CDR3 has 16 residues. The chain's CDR3 is CASSWGQGARELFLFF. The CDR3 bases are TGTGCCAGCAGTTGGGGACAGGGGGCGCGAGAGTTATTCCTGTTTTTT.

CDR3 sequence: CASSRTSIQNTGELFF. CDR3 DNA: TGTGCCAGCAGCCGGACTAGCATTCAGAACACCGGGGAGCTGTTTTTT. V usage is TRBV2 and J usage is TRBJ2-2, with 8 bases lining up with TRBD2. Germline V lookup: CDR1 SNHLY, CDR2 FYNNEI. The V gene end was trimmed by 6 bases and the J gene end by 1 base; junction bases not matched to a gene: 7. The length of the CDR3 is 16 residues. The whole variable domain, filled in from reference TRBV2 and TRBJ2-2, reads EPEVTQTPSHQVTQMGQEVILRCVPISNHLYFYWYRQILGQKVEFLVSFYNNEISEKSEIFDDQFSVERPDGSNFTLKIRSTKLEDSAMYFCASSRTSIQNTGELFFGEGSRLTVL.

This chain connects TRBV28 to TRBJ1-1, with 7 bases aligning to TRBD1. Germline CDR1 MDHEN, CDR2 SYDVKM. V gave up 6 bases and J gave up 4 bases; unmatched junction bases: 8. CDR3 size: 14 residues. CDR3 residues: CASRSGGWVTEAFF. The CDR3 nucleotides read TGTGCCAGCAGGTCAGGGGGGTGGGTCACTGAAGCTTTCTTT.

The chain combines TRBV5-1 with TRBJ2-5; TRBD2 agrees at 8 bases. With 1 base clipped from V and 0 bases from J, the junction kept 11 bases outside the gene matches. Germline V gene sequence: CDR1 SGHRS, CDR2 YFSETQ. This CDR3 comprises 18 residues. Here the CDR3 DNA reads TGCGCCAGCAGCTTGACCCCGTCGGGAGGGGGGTACCAAGAGACCCAGTACTTC. Its protein product is CASSLTPSGGGYQETQYF.

The chain carries TRBV5-4 and TRBJ1-2; possibly TRBD1 for D (6 bases). Trimming shortened V by 2 bases and J by 4 bases, and 12 bases separated the two germline ends. CDR1 is SGHNT, CDR2 YYREEE, per germline (reference sequence). The CDR3 length is 14 residues. In nucleotides, the CDR3 is TGTGCCAGCAGCTTTAGGGGGGGTATCTATGGCTACACCTTC. Protein sequence: CASSFRGGIYGYTF.

V usage is TRBV3-1 (or the pseudogene TRBV3-2) and J usage is TRBJ1-2, with D possibly matching TRBD1 (6 bases). Germline CDR1 and CDR2: LGHDT and YNNKEL (reference sequence). Between the trimmed V and J ends, which lost 3 bases and 0 bases, there was a span of 17 bases. The CDR3 length is 17 residues. The CDR3 sequence: CASSHPRTVGSNYGYTF. The CDR3 nucleotides are TGTGCCAGCAGCCATCCACGGACAGTAGGGTCTAACTATGGCTACACCTTC.

The chain couples TRBV3-1 (or the pseudogene TRBV3-2) to TRBJ2-4; D perhaps matches TRBD2 (5 bases). The CDR3 spans 14 residues. CDR1 and CDR2 from the germline V gene are LGHDT and YNNKEL (reference sequence). V was shortened by 4 bases and J by 6 bases, with 13 bases between the two germline ends. CDR3 in amino acids: CASSPAPGINIQYF. The CDR3 DNA reads TGTGCCAGCAGCCCCGCACCGGGGATAAACATTCAGTACTTC.

This clone was counted a few times. The rearrangement uses TRBV7-9 and TRBJ1-1; D remains ambiguous. CDR3 length equals 14 residues. V lost 5 bases and J 5 bases, leaving 15 bases between the germline ends. The germline V gene encodes CDR1 SEHNR and CDR2 FQNEAQ (reference sequence). The CDR3: CASSLAREETEAFF. In nucleotides, the CDR3 is TGTGCCAGCAGCCTCGCCCGGGAGGAGACTGAAGCTTTCTTT.

Concerning this clone: The junction differs from germline at one of its ends, possibly a read error. This chain links TRBV29-1 with TRBJ2-5; 12 nucleotides align to TRBD2. The CDR3 totals 15 residues. Germline loops: CDR1 SQVTM, CDR2 ANQGSEA. The CDR3 region is CSVEGLAGLQETQYF. In DNA, the CDR3 is TGCAGCGTAGAAGGACTAGCGGGGCTACAAGAGACCCAGTACTTC.

This rearrangement joins TRBV19 to TRBJ1-2, with 9 positions matching TRBD1. The J segment lost 8 bases and the V segment lost 7 bases, leaving 17 bases of the junction unmatched. CDR1 is LNHDA, CDR2 SQIVND, per germline (reference sequence). The CDR3 consists of 16 residues. The CDR3 bases are TGTGCCAGTACCTTGGTGGGGACAGGGACGAAATCCGGCTACACCTTC. Amino acid sequence: CASTLVGTGTKSGYTF.

The gene calls are TRBV19 and TRBJ1-5; tentative D call: TRBD1 (6 bases). This CDR3 comprises 15 residues. Per germline, CDR1 LNHDA and CDR2 SQIVND (reference sequence). Trimming pared 3 bases from V and 4 bases from J, leaving 13 bases between. The CDR3 loop reads CASSISSGANQPQHF. CDR3 DNA sequence: TGTGCCAGTAGTATCTCTTCAGGGGCGAATCAGCCCCAGCATTTT.

J is TRBJ1-1 and V is TRBV12-3 or TRBV12-4, with D maybe TRBD1 (5 bases). The CDR3 totals 13 residues. Trimming stripped 7 bases from V and 5 bases from J, with 14 bases between. The CDR3 sequence: CASTNFGGTEAFF. The CDR3 DNA reads as TGTGCCAGCACTAATTTCGGGGGAACTGAAGCTTTCTTT.

The count of this clone is one. The genes are TRBV19 and TRBJ2-7, with 9 positions matching TRBD1. The CDR3 runs to 16 residues. Germline trimming cut 2 bases from V and 6 bases from J; bases unmatched to any gene: 11. From germline, CDR1 is LNHDA and CDR2 SQIVND (reference sequence). Here the CDR3 DNA reads TGTGCCAGTAGTATAAAGGCTGGACAGGGGATCTCCGAGCAGTACTTC. Translation: CASSIKAGQGISEQYF.

This rearrangement joins TRBV5-1 to TRBJ1-1, with D perhaps matching TRBD1 (5 bases). The V gene's germline CDR1 is SGHRS and CDR2 YFSETQ. Trimming shortened V by 4 bases and J by 1 base, and 14 bases separated the two germline ends. The CDR3 runs 15 residues. In DNA form, the CDR3 reads TGCGCCAGCAGCACTATGGGGCTCCGGAACACTGAAGCTTTCTTT. Its translation: CASSTMGLRNTEAFF. Supplemented by reference TRBV5-1 and TRBJ1-1, the full variable domain reads KAGVTQTPRYLIKTRGQQVTLSCSPISGHRSVSWYQQTPGQGLQFLFEYFSETQRNKGNFPGRFSGRQFSNSRSEMNVSTLELGDSALYLCASSTMGLRNTEAFFGQGTRLTVV.

The rearrangement links TRBV5-1 to TRBJ2-6; D may be TRBD2 (6 bases). Germline loops: CDR1 SGHRS, CDR2 YFSETQ. The CDR3 length is 18 residues. V gave up 2 bases and J gave up 0 bases, with 15 bases separating them. The CDR3 loop is CASSFGAGSHSGANVLTF. The CDR3 nucleotides are TGCGCCAGCAGCTTCGGGGCGGGATCGCACTCTGGGGCCAACGTCCTGACTTTC.

The chain has TRBV27 and TRBJ1-5; 11 bases align to TRBD1. Germline V lookup: CDR1 MNHEY, CDR2 SMNVEV (reference sequence). V lost 10 bases, J lost 2 bases, and 7 bases stayed unmatched. The CDR3 runs to 15 residues. The CDR3 DNA follows: TGTGCCACTCCGAAGGGACAGGGGGGCAATCAGCCCCAGCATTTT. It codes for CATPKGQGGNQPQHF.

The V and J genes are TRBV5-1 and TRBJ1-1; TRBD1 matches 9 bases. CDR1 SGHRS and CDR2 YFSETQ come from the germline V gene. CDR3 size: 16 residues. V shed 3 bases and J 4 bases; nucleotides not matched to a gene: 10. For the CDR3, the DNA is TGCGCCAGCAGCTCCGGACAGGGGTTTTGGGGCACTGAAGCTTTCTTT. It specifies CASSSGQGFWGTEAFF.

The chain couples TRBV28 to TRBJ2-3; TRBD2 matches at 9 bases. With 6 bases clipped from V and 3 bases from J, the junction kept 10 bases outside the gene matches. This CDR3 is 16 amino acids long. From germline, CDR1 is MDHEN and CDR2 SYDVKM. CDR3 region: CASSSSPTSGTDTQYF. In DNA form, the CDR3 reads TGTGCCAGCAGCTCTAGCCCTACTAGCGGGACAGATACGCAGTATTTT.